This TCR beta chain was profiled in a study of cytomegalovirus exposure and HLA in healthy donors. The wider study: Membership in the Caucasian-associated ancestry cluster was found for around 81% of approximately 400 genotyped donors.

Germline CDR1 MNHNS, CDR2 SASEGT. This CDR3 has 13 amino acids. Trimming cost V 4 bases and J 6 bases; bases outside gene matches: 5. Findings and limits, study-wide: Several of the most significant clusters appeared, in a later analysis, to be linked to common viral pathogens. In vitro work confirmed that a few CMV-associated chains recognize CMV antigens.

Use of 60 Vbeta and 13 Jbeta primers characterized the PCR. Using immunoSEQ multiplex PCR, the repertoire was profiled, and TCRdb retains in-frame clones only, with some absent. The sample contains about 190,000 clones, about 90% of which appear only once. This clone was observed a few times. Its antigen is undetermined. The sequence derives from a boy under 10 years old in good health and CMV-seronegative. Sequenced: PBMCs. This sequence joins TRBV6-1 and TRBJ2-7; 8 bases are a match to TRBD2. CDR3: CASSGLAIGEQYF. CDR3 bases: TGTGCCAGCAGTGGACTAGCGATTGGCGAGCAGTACTTC.